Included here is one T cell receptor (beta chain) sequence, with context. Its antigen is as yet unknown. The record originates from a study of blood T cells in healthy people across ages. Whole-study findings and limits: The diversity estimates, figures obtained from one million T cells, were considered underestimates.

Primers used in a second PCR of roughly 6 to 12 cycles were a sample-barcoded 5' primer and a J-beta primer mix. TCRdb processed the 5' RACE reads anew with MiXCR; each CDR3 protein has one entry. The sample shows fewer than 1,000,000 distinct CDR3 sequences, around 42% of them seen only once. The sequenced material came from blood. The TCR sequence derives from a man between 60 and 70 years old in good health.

CDR3 protein: CASSPYLGWEQYF. The CDR3 nucleotides are TGTGCCAGCAGCCCCTATCTCGGTTGGGAGCAGTACTTC. The chain has TRBV7-9 and TRBJ2-7; no reliable D call. With 5 bases removed from V and 7 bases from J, the gap between germline ends came to 15 bases. There are 13 residues in the CDR3. Germline CDR1 and CDR2: SEHNR and FQNEAQ (reference sequence).